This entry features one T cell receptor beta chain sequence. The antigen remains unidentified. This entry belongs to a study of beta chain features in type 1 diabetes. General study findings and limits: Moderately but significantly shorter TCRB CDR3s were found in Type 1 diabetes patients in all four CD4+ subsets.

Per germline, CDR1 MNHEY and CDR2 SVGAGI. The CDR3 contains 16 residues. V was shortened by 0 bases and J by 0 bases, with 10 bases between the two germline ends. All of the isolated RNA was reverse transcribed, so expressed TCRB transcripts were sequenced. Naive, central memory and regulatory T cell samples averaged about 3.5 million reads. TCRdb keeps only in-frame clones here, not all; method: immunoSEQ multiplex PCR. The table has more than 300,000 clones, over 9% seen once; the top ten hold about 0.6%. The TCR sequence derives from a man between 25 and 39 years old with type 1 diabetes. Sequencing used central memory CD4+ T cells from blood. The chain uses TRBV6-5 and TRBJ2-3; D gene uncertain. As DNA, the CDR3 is TGTGCCAGCAGTTACTCTCCGAGCGCTAGCACAGATACGCAGTATTTT. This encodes CASSYSPSASTDTQYF.